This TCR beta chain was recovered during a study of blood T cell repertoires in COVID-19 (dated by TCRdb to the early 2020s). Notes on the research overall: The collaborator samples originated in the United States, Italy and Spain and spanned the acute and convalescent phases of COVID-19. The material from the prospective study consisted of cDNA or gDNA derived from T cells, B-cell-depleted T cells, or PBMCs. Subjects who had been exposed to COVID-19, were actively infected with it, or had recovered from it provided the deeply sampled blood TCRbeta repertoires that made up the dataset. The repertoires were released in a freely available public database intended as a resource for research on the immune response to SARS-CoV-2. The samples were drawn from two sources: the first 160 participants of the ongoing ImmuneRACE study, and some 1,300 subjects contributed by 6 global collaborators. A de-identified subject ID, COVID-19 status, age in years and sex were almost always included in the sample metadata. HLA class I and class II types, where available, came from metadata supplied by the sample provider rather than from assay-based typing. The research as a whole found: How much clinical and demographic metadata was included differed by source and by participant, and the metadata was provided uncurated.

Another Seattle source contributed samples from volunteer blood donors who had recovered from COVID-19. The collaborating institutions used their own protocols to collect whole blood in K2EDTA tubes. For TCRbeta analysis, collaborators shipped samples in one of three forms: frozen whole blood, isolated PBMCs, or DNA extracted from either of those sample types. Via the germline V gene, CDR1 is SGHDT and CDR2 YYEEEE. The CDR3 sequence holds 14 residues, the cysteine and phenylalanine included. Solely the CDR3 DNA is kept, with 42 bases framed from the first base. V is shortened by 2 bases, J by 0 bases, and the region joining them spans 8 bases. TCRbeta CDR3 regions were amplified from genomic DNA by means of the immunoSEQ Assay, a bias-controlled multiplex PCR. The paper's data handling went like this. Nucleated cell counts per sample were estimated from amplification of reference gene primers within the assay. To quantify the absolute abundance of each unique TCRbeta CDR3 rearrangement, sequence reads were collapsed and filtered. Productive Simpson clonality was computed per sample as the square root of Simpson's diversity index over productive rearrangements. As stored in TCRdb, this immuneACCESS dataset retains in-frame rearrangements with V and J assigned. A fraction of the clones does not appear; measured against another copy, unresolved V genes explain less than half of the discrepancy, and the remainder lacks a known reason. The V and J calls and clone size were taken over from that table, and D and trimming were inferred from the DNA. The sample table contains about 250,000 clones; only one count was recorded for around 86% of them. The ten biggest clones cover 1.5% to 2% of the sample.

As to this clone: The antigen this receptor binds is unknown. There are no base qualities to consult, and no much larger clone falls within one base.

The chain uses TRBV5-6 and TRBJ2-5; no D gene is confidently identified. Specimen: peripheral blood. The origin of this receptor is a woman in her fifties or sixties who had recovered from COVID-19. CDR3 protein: CASSFVRYQETQYF. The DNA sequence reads TGTGCCAGCAGCTTCGTCCGGTACCAAGAGACCCAGTACTTC. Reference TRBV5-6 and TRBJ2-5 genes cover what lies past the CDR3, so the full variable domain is DAGVTQSPTHLIKTRGQQVTLRCSPKSGHDTVSWYQQALGQGPQFIFQYYEEEERQRGNFPDRFSGHQFPNYSSELNVNALLLGDSALYLCASSFVRYQETQYFGPGTRLLVL.